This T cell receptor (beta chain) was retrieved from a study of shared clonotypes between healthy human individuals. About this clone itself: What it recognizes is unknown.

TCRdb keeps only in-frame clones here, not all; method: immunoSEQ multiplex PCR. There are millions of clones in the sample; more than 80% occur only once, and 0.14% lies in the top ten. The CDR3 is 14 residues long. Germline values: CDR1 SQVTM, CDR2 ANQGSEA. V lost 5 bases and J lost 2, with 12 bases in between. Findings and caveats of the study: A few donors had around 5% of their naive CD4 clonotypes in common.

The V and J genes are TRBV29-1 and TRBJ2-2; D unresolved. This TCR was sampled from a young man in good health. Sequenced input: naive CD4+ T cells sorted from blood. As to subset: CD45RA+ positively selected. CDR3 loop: CSVKELTNTGELFF. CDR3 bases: TGCAGCGTTAAGGAGCTTACTAACACCGGGGAGCTGTTTTTT.